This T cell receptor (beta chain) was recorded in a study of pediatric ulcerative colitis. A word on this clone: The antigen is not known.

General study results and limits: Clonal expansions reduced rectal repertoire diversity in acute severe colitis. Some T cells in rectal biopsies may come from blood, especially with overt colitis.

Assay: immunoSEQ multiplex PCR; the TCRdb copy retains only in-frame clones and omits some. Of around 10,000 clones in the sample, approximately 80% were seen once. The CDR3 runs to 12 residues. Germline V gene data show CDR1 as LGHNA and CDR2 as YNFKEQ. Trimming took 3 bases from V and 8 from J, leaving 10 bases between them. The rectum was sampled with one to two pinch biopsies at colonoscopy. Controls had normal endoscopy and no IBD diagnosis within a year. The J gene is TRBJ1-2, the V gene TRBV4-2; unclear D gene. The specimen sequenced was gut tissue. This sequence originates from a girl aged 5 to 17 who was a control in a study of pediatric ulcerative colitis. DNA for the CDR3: TGTGCCAGCAGCCACAACGGCGAGGGCTACACCTTC. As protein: CASSHNGEGYTF.